The sequence of this TCR beta chain was determined in a study of blood T cell repertoires in COVID-19. In the study overall: Donors in the United States, Italy and Spain gave samples during acute or convalescent COVID-19.

Living in about two dozen US areas, the participants were between roughly 18 and 95 years of age. In the authors' methods: Estimated nucleated cell counts came from reference gene primer amplification. Some clones are missing from TCRdb's copy, which holds only in-frame ones; the method was immunoSEQ multiplex PCR. V, J and clone size were drawn from that table, and D and trimming were deduced from the DNA. The sample records 150,000 to 200,000 clones, roughly 87% being singletons. Specimen: PBMCs or T cells enriched from blood (not recorded which). The TCR was taken from a woman aged 45-60 years who had recovered from COVID-19.

CDR3 amino acids: CASRKGLAVNTYEQYF. Written as DNA, the CDR3 is TGTGCCAGCAGGAAAGGACTAGCGGTGAATACCTACGAGCAGTACTTC. The chain uses TRBV5-4 and TRBJ2-7; 10 nucleotides match TRBD2. Trimming took 5 bases from V and 2 from J; bases not matched to a gene: 10. CDR1 and CDR2 (germline): SGHNT, YYREEE (reference sequence). This CDR3 spans 16 amino acids.